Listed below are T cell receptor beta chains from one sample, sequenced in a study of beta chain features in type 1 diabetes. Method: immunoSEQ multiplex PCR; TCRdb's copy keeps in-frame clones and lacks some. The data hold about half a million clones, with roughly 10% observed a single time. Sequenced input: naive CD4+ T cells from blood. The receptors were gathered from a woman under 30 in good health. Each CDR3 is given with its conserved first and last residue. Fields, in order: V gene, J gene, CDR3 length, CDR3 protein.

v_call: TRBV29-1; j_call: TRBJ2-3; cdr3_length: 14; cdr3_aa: CSVGQILSTDTQYF
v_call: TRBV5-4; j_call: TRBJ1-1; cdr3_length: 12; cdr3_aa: CASSRSNTEAFF
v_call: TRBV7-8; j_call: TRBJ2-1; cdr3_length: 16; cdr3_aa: CASSLQGLAGANEQFF
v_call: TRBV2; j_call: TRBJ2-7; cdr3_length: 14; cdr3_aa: CASSDRGTTPEQYF
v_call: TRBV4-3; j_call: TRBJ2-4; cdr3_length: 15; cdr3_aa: CASSQTPGGQNIQYF
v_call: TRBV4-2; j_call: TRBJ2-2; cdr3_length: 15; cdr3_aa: CASSQGGAVAGELFF
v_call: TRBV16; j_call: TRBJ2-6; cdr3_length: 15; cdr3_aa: CASSRTGAGANVLTF
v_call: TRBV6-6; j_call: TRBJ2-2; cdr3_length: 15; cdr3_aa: CASRGPQGNTGELFF
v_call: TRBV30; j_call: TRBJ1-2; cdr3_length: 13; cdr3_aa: CAWSVQGLYGYTF
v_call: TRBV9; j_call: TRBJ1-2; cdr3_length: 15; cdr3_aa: CASSPRLNWNYGYTF
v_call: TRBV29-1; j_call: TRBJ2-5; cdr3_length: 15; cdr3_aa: CSVEFRGRSRETQYF
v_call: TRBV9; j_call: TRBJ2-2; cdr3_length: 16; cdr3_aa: CASSVVSQVNTGELFF
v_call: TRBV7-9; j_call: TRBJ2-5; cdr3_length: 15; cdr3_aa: CASSQRGTAQETQYF
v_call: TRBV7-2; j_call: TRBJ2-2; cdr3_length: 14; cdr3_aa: CASSSDQGSGELFF
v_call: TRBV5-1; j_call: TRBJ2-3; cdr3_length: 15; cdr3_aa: CASSLEDTITDTQYF
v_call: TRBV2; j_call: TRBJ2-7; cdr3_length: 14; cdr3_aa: CASSAGRGVHEQYF
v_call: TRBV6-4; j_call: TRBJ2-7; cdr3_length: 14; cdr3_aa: CASSVRDGAYEQYF
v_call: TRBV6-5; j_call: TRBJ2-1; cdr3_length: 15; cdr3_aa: CASRLAGGPYNEQFF
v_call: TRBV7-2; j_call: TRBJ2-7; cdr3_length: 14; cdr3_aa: CASSLGVGPYEQYF
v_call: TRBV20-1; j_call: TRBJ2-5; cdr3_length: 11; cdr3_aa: CSARAGETQYF
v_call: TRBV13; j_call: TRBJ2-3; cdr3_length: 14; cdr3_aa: CASSAALVEDTQYF
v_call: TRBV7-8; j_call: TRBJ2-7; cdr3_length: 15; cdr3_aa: CASSLGQTYSYEQYF
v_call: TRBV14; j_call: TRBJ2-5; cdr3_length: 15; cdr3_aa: CASSHGTASSETQYF
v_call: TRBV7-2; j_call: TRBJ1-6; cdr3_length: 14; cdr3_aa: CASSQRTGVSPLHF
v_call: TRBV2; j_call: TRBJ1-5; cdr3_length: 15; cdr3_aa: CASSKSGAGNQPQHF
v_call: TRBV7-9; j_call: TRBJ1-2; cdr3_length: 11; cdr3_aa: CASSLRDGYTF
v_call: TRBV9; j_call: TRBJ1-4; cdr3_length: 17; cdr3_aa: CASSVGGKDRANEKLFF
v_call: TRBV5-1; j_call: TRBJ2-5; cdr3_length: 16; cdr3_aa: CASSLQPLGRQETQYF
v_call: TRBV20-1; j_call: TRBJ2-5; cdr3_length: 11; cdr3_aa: CSARDRRAQYF
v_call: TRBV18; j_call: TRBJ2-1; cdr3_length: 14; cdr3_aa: CASSPLAGNNEQFF
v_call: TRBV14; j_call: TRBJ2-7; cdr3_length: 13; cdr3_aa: CASSRLSQYEQYF
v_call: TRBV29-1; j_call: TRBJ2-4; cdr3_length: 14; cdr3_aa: CSVYDTLAKNIQYF
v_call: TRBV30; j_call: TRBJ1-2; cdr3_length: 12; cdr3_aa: CAWRYRGRGYTF
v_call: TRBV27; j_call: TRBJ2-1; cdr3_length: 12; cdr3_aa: CASSLRGLGQFF
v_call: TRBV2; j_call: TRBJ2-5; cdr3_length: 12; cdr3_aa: CATKQGWETQYF
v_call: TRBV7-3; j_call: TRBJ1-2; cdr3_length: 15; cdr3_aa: CASSLRQGSNYGYTF
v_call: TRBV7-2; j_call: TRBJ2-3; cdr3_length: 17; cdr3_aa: CASSPTGLAALWVTQYF
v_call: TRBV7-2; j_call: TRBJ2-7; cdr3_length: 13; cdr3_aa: CASSNGRTYEQYF
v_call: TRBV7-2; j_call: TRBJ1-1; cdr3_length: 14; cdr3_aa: CASSLEVRYTEAFF
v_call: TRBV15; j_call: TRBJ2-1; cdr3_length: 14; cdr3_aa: CATSTRGKYNEQFF
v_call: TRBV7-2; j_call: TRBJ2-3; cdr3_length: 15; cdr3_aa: CASSLGGAGRDTQYF
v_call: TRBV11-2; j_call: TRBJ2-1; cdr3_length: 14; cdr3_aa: CASSLAGVGDEQFF
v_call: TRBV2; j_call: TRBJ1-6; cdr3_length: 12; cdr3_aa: CASSDVGYRLHF
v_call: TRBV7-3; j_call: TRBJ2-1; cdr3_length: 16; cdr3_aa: CASSFRSGSGDNEQFF
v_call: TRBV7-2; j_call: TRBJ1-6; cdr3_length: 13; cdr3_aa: CASSLERASPLHF
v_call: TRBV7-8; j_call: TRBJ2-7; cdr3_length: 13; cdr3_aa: CASSLGHHYEQYF
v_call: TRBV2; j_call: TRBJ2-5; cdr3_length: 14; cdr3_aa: CASSVTSGSKTQYF
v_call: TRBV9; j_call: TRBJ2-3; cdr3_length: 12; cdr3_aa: CASSVATDTQYF
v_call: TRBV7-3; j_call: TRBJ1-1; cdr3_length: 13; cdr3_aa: CASSLTRNTEAFF
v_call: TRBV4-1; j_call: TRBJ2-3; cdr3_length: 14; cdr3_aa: CASSQVGSSDTQYF
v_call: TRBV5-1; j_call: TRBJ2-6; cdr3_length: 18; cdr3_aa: CASSLGRQGYSGANVLTF
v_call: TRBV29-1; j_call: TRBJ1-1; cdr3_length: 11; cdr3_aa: CSVGGDTEAFF
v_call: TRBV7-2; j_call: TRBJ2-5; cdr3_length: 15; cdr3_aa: CASSLLGQGGETQYF
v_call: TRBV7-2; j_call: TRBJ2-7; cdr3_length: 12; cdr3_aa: CASSLSLGEQYF
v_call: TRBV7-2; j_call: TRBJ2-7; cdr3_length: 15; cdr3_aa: CASSLRAGGLYEQYF
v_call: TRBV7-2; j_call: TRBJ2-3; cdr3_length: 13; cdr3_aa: CASSLEGTDTQYF
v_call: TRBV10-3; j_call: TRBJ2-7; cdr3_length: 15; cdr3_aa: CAIREELAGSYEQYF
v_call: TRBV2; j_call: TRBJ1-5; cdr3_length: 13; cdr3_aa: CASSVRGNQPQHF
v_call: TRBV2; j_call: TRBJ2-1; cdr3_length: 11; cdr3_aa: CASRQYNEQFF